The next 18 T cell receptor beta chains were all read from a single sample in a study of lymphopenia after photon versus proton radiotherapy. The method was immunoSEQ multiplex PCR; TCRdb's version includes in-frame clones alone and lacks a portion of them. The repertoire has tens of thousands of clones, 83% of them found once; the top ten carry less than 35%. Sequences were derived from peripheral blood, sampled from a patient treated with photon-based radiotherapy. The receptors derive from a man over 45 with gastric cancer.

This clone was observed once. The rearrangement joins TRBV19 to TRBJ2-1, with D possibly being TRBD2 (5 bases). V lost 4 bases and J lost 1, with 20 bases in between. CDR1 and CDR2 from the germline V gene are LNHDA and SQIVND (reference sequence). CDR3 length equals 18 residues. CDR3 loop: CASSTSRLARPSYNEQFF. As DNA, the CDR3 is TGTGCCAGTAGTACTTCCCGGCTAGCAAGACCTTCCTACAATGAGCAGTTCTTC.

The chain links TRBV29-1 to TRBJ2-3; D is unclear. CDR3 size: 15 residues. V was clipped by 1 base and J by 6 bases, with 17 bases between them. From germline, CDR1 is SQVTM and CDR2 ANQGSEA. CDR3: CSVEGARRAPDTQYF. In DNA, the CDR3 is TGCAGCGTTGAAGGGGCACGAAGGGCGCCGGATACGCAGTATTTT.

The V and J genes are TRBV7-9 and TRBJ1-1; 11 nucleotides match TRBD1. The ends lost 1 base at V and 10 bases at J; junction bases unmatched: 2. Germline CDR1 is SEHNR and CDR2 is FQNEAQ (reference sequence). The CDR3 spans 13 residues. The CDR3 spells CASSLGGTGGAFF. Here the CDR3 DNA reads TGTGCCAGCAGCTTAGGGGGGACAGGGGGAGCTTTCTTT.

The chain joins TRBV7-6 to TRBJ1-1; D gene ambiguous. This CDR3 is 13 amino acids long. V lost 5 bases and J lost 3, with 10 bases in between. Looked up from germline, CDR1 is SGHVS and CDR2 is FNYEAQ. In DNA, the CDR3 is TGTGCCAGCAGCAACCTCGCGGACACTGAAGCTTTCTTT. It is translated as CASSNLADTEAFF.

The rearrangement links TRBV7-8 to TRBJ2-5, with 8 bases identical to TRBD2. J was trimmed by 3 bases and V by 3 bases; bases with no gene match: 3. The CDR3 extends over 14 amino acids. CDR1 is SGHVS, CDR2 FQNEAQ, per germline. CDR3 protein: CASSFKAGEETQYF. The CDR3 nucleotides read TGTGCCAGCAGCTTTAAAGCGGGAGAAGAGACCCAGTACTTC.

This chain connects TRBV15 to TRBJ2-7, with 9 bases matching TRBD2. The ends lost 4 bases at V and 0 bases at J; junction bases unmatched: 7. Germline V gives CDR1 LNHNV, CDR2 YYDKDF (reference sequence). This CDR3 contains 16 residues. As DNA, the CDR3 is TGTGCCACCAGCATGGGACTAGCTTACTACTCCTACGAGCAGTACTTC. Its translation: CATSMGLAYYSYEQYF.

The chain recombines TRBV30 with TRBJ2-1; 10 nucleotides line up with TRBD2. The CDR3 loop spans 17 amino acids. V trimming: 3 bases; J trimming: 2 bases; junction bases outside the gene matches: 10. The V gene's germline CDR1 is GTSNPN and CDR2 SVGIG (reference sequence). The CDR3 reads CAWRPTRTSGTYNEQFF. The CDR3, as DNA: TGTGCCTGGAGACCAACTCGGACTAGCGGCACCTACAATGAGCAGTTCTTC.

The rearrangement joins TRBV11-2 to TRBJ2-7; no reliable D call. The CDR3 has 15 residues. Germline V gene data show CDR1 as SGHAT and CDR2 as FQNNGV. V was cut by 4 bases and J by 0 bases, with 13 bases left in between. CDR3 nucleotides: TGTGCCAGCAGCTCCTCACACATAAGCTCCTACGAGCAGTACTTC. Translating it yields CASSSSHISSYEQYF.

V and J are TRBV18 and TRBJ1-1; no reliable D call. The V gene's germline CDR1 is KGHSH and CDR2 LQKENI. Trimming removed 3 bases from V and 12 bases from J, with 14 bases in between. The CDR3 has 12 amino acids. For the CDR3, the DNA is TGTGCCAGCTCACCTCAGGACGCGGCATCTTTCTTT. This encodes CASSPQDAASFF.

V gene TRBV7-3 combines with J gene TRBJ2-1; D gene unclear. Germline V gene sequence: CDR1 SGHTA, CDR2 FQGTGA. Trimming left V 4 bases short and J 0 bases short, with 10 bases between. The CDR3 extends over 15 amino acids. In nucleotides, the CDR3 is TGTGCCAGCAGCTCGGGTACGACCTCCTACAATGAGCAGTTCTTC. It yields the protein CASSSGTTSYNEQFF.

The chain is built from TRBV27 and TRBJ2-2, with 12 bases lining up with TRBD1. There are 17 residues in the CDR3. The V and J ends lost 3 bases and 7 bases, in that order; junction bases with no gene match: 9. CDR1 and CDR2 from the germline V gene are MNHEY and SMNVEV (reference sequence). Written as DNA, the CDR3 is TGTGCCAGCAGTTTTTCGGGACAGGGGGCCCTCGGCGGGGAGCTGTTTTTT. Translating gives CASSFSGQGALGGELFF.

The chain is built from TRBV5-1 and TRBJ2-5; D gene ambiguous. Germline CDR1 is SGHRS and CDR2 is YFSETQ. Trimming cost V 0 bases and J 3 bases, with 3 bases left between them. There are 12 residues in the CDR3. CDR3 amino acids: CASSLVEETQYF. The DNA for the CDR3 is TGCGCCAGCAGCTTGGTGGAAGAGACCCAGTACTTC.

This CDR3 reads CARTNEQYF. The CDR3 DNA follows: TGTGCCAGGACGAACGAGCAGTACTTC. This chain joins TRBV7-2 and TRBJ2-7; D gene uncertain. Germline CDR1 and CDR2: SGHTA and FQGNSA. Trimming took 9 bases from V and 5 from J, leaving 5 bases between them. The CDR3 loop spans 9 amino acids.

The chain links TRBV19 to TRBJ1-1; 7 bases are shared with TRBD1. Germline CDR1 and CDR2: LNHDA and SQIVND (reference sequence). This CDR3 comprises 13 residues. Losses at the gene ends were 7 bases for V and 1 base for J; bases not matched to a gene: 3. The CDR3 sequence is CASTTGPNTEAFF. CDR3 DNA: TGTGCCAGTACGACAGGGCCGAACACTGAAGCTTTCTTT.

The chain links TRBV28 to TRBJ1-2; the D gene is possibly TRBD1 (5 bases). The V gene lost 4 bases and the J gene lost 7 bases, with 16 bases spanning the gap. The germline gives CDR1 MDHEN, CDR2 SYDVKM. This CDR3 has 14 residues. Here the CDR3 DNA reads TGTGCCAGCAGTTCGGTGGCAGGGAAGTCTGGCTACACCTTC. It translates to CASSSVAGKSGYTF.

The rearrangement uses TRBV2 and TRBJ2-2; weak D call: TRBD2 (5 bases). Germline loops: CDR1 SNHLY, CDR2 FYNNEI. The V and J ends lost 6 bases and 4 bases respectively, with 15 bases between them. The CDR3 length is 15 residues. For the CDR3, the DNA is TGTGCCAGCAGACTGGACTCGAGGGTCACCGGGGAGCTGTTTTTT. Translating gives CASRLDSRVTGELFF.

This clone has only one observation. J is TRBJ1-3 and V is TRBV5-1; a possible D gene is TRBD1 (5 bases). The length of the CDR3 is 14 residues. Germline V gene data show CDR1 as SGHRS and CDR2 as YFSETQ. Trimming removed 5 bases from V and 8 bases from J, with 17 bases in between. CDR3 region: CASSGRDFRDTIYF. In DNA, the CDR3 is TGCGCCAGCAGTGGAAGGGACTTCCGAGACACCATATATTTT.

The V call is TRBV7-2, the J call TRBJ2-1; no firm D call. Germline V gives CDR1 SGHTA, CDR2 FQGNSA. The CDR3 spans 14 residues. V was trimmed by 3 bases and J by 0 bases, leaving 6 bases between them. The CDR3 coding sequence is TGTGCCAGCAGCTTCTCGAGCTCCTACAATGAGCAGTTCTTC. It yields the protein CASSFSSSYNEQFF.